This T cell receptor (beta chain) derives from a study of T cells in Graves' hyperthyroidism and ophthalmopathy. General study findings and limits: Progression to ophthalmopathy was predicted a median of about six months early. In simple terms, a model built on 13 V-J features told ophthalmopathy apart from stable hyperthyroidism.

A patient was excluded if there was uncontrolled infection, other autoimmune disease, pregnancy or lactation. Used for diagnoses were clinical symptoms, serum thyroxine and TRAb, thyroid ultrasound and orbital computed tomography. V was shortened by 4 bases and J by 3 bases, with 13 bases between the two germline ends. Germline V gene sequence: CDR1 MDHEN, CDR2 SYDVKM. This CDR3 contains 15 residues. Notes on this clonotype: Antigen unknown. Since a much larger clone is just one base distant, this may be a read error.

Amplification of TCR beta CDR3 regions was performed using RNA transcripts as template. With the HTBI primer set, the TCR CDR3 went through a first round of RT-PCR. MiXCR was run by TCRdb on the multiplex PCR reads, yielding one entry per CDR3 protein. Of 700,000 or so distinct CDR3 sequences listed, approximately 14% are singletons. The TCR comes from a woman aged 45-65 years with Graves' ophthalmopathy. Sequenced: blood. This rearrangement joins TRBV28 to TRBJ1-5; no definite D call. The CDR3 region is CASSYPELSNQPQHF. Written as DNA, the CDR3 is TGTGCCAGCAGTTATCCGGAACTTTCCAATCAGCCCCAGCATTTT.